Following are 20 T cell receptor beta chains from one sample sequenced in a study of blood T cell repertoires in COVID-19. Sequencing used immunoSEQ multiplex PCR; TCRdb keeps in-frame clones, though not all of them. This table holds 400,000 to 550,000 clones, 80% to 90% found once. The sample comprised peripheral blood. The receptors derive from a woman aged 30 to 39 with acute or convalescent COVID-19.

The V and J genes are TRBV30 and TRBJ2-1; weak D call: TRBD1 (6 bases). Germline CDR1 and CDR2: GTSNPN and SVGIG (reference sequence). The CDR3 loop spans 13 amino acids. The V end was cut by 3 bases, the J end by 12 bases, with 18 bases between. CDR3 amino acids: CAWRGPTGSGQFF. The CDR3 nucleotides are TGTGCCTGGAGAGGACCTACAGGGTCGGGGCAGTTCTTC.

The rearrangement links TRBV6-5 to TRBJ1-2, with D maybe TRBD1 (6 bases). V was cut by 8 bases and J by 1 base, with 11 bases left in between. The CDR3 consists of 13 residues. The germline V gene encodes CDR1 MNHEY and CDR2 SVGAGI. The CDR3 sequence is CASGGGLNYGYTF. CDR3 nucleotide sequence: TGTGCCAGCGGGGGGGGCCTTAACTATGGCTACACCTTC.

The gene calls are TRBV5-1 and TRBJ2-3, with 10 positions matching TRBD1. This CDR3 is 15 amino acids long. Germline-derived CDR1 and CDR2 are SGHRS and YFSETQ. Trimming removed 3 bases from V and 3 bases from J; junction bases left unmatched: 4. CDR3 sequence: CASSSTGGVTDTQYF. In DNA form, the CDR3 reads TGCGCCAGCAGCTCGACAGGGGGCGTAACAGATACGCAGTATTTT. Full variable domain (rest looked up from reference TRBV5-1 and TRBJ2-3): KAGVTQTPRYLIKTRGQQVTLSCSPISGHRSVSWYQQTPGQGLQFLFEYFSETQRNKGNFPGRFSGRQFSNSRSEMNVSTLELGDSALYLCASSSTGGVTDTQYFGPGTRLTVL.

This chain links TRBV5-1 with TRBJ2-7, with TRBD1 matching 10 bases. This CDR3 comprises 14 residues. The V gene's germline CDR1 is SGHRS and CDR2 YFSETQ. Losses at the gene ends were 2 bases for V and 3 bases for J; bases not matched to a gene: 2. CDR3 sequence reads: CASSFDRGLYEQYF. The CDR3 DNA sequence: TGCGCCAGCAGCTTTGACAGGGGGCTCTACGAGCAGTACTTC.

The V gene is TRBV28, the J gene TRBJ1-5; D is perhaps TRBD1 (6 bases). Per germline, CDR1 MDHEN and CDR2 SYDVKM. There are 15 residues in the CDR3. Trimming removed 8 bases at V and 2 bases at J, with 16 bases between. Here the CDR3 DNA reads TGTGCCAGCTATCACACAGGGCTCGGCAATCAGCCCCAGCATTTT. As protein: CASYHTGLGNQPQHF.

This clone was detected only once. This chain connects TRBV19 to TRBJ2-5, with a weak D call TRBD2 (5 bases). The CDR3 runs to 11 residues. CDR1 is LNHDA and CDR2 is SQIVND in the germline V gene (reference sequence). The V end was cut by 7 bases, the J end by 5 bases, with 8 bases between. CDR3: CASTAGETQYF. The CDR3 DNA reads TGTGCCAGTACGGCGGGTGAGACCCAGTACTTC.

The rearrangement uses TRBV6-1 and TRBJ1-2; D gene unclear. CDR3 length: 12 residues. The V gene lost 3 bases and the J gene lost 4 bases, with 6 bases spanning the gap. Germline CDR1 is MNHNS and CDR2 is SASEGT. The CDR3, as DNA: TGTGCCAGCAGTGATCTCGGCTATGGCTACACCTTC. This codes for CASSDLGYGYTF.

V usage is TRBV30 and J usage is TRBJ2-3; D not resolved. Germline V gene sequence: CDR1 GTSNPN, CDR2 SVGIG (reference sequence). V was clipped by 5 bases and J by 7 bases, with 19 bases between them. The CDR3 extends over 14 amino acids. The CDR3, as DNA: TGTGCCTGGGGTACCGACTCTTCGCCAAATACGCAGTATTTT. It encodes CAWGTDSSPNTQYF.

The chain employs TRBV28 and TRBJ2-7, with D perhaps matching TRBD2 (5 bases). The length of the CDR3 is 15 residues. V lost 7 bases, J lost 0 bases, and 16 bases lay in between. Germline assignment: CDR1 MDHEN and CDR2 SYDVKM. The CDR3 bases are TGTGCCAGCACCTCCGTTACTAGGCTCTCCTACGAGCAGTACTTC. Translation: CASTSVTRLSYEQYF.

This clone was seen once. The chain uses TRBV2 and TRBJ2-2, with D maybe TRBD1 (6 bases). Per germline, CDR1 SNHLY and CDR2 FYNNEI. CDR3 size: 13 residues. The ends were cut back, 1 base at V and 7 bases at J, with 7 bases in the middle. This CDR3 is CASSEDRVGELFF. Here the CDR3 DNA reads TGTGCCAGCAGTGAAGACAGGGTCGGGGAGCTGTTTTTT.

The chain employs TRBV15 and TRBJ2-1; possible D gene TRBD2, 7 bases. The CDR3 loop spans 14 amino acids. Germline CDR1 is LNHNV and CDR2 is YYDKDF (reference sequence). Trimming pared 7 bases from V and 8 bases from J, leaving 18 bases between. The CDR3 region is CATKKGGAGYEQFF. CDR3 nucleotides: TGTGCCACCAAAAAGGGGGGGGCCGGGTATGAGCAGTTCTTC. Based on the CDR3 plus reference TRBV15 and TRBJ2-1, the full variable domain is DAMVIQNPRYQVTQFGKPVTLSCSQTLNHNVMYWYQQKSSQAPKLLFHYYDKDFNNEADTPDNFQSRRPNTSFCFLDIRSPGLGDTAMYLCATKKGGAGYEQFFGPGTRLTVL.

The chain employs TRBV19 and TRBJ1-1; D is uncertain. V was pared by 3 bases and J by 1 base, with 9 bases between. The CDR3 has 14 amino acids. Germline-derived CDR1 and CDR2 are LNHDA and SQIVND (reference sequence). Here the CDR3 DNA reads TGTGCCAGTAGTATCCGGGGTCAGAACACTGAAGCTTTCTTT. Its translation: CASSIRGQNTEAFF. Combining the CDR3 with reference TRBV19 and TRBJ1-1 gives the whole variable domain DGGITQSPKYLFRKEGQNVTLSCEQNLNHDAMYWYRQDPGQGLRLIYYSQIVNDFQKGDIAEGYSVSREKKESFPLTVTSAQKNPTAFYLCASSIRGQNTEAFFGQGTRLTVV.

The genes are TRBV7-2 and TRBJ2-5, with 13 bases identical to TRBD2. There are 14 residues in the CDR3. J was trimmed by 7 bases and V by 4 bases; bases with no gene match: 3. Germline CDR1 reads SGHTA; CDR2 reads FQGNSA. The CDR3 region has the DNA TGTGCCAGCAGCTCACTAGCGGGGGGGTGGACCCAGTACTTC. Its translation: CASSSLAGGWTQYF.

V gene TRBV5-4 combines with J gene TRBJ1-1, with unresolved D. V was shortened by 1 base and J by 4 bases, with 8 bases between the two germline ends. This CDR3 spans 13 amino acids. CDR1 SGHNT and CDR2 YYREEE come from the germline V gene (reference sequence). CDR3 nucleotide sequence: TGTGCCAGCAGCTTGCTAGGAACCACTGAAGCTTTCTTT. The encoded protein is CASSLLGTTEAFF. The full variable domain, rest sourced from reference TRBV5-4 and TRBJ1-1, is ETGVTQSPTHLIKTRGQQVTLRCSSQSGHNTVSWYQQALGQGPQFIFQYYREEENGRGNFPPRFSGLQFPNYSSELNVNALELDDSALYLCASSLLGTTEAFFGQGTRLTVV.

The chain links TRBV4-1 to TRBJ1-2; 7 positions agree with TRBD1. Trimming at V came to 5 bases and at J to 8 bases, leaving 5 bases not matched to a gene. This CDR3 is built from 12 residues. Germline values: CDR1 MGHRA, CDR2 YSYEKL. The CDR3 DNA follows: TGCGCCAGCAGCAACAGGGGTGACGGCTACACCTTC. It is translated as CASSNRGDGYTF.

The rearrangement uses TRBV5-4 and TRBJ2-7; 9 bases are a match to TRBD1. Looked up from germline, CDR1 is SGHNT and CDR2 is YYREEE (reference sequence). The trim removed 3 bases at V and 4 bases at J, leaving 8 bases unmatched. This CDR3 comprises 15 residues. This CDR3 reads CASSWGQGGSYEQYF. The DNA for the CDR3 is TGTGCCAGCAGCTGGGGACAGGGTGGATCGTACGAGCAGTACTTC.

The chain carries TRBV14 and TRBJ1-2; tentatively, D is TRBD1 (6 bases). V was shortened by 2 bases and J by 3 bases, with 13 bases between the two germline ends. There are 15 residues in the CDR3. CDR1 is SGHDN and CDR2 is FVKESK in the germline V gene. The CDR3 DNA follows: TGTGCCAGCAGCCAATCATTCAGGGGTGACTATGGCTACACCTTC. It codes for CASSQSFRGDYGYTF.

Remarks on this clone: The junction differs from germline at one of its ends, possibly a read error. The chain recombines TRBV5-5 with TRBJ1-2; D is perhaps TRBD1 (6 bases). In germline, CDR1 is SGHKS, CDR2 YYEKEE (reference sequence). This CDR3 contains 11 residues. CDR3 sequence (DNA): TGTGCCAGCAGCCGCGAGGACAGCTTCATCTTC. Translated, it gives CASSREDSFIF.

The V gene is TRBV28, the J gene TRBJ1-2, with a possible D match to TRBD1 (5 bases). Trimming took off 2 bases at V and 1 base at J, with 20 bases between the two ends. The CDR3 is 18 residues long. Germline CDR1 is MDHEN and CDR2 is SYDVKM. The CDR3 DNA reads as TGTGCCAGCAGTTTAGGCCGACGGGGGGGGAAGTATAACTATGGCTACACCTTC. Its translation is CASSLGRRGGKYNYGYTF.

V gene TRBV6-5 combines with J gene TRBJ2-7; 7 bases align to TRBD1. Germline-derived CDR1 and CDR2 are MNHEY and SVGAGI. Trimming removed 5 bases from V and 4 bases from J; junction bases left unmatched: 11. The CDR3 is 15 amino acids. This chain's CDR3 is CASSPTGVALYEQYF. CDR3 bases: TGTGCCAGCAGTCCTACAGGGGTGGCGTTATACGAGCAGTACTTC.